The clone carrying this T cell receptor (beta chain) was seen ten or more times. The cohort's ophthalmopathy patients, a group with duration under 3 months, had a Clinical Activity Score of at least 3 and a NOSPECS grade of at least 4. Lactation, pregnancy, other autoimmune disease or uncontrolled infection led to exclusion of patients. Source material for PBMCs was about 11 ml fresh peripheral blood. This entry belongs to a study of T cells in Graves' hyperthyroidism and ophthalmopathy. Germline CDR1 reads LNHDA; CDR2 reads SQIVND (reference sequence). This CDR3 region has 13 residues. V lost 5 bases to trimming and J lost 5 bases, with 13 bases between them. The investigators amplified TCR beta CDR3 regions from RNA transcripts. First-round RT-PCR targeting the TCR CDR3 was performed with the HTBI primer set. A single record per CDR3 protein comes from TCRdb applying MiXCR to the multiplex PCR reads. The data contain about 250,000 distinct CDR3 sequences, approximately 25% of them seen just once; the ten biggest clones take up around 32%.

The TCR originated in a woman aged 40 to 50 with Graves' ophthalmopathy. Sample: blood. J is TRBJ2-7 and V is TRBV19; TRBD1 is a possible D gene (5 bases). DNA of the CDR3: TGTGCCAGTAGTCATATTATAGGGGACGAGCAGTACTTC. Translation: CASSHIIGDEQYF.